Sequencing of this T cell receptor beta chain was carried out in a study of CD4+ T cells in melanoma. TCRdb keeps only in-frame clones here, not all; method: immunoSEQ multiplex PCR. The sample has about 140,000 clones, around 90% seen once; the top ten hold approximately 1.5%. The CDR3 is made up of 15 amino acids. V gave up 4 bases and J gave up 1 base, with 11 bases separating them. The germline gives CDR1 SGHRS, CDR2 YFSETQ. The origin of this receptor is a human donor with melanoma. V usage is TRBV5-1 and J usage is TRBJ1-4, with D perhaps matching TRBD1 (5 bases). CDR3 region: CASSAGGGTNEKLFF. CDR3 in DNA: TGCGCCAGCAGCGCGGGGGGGGGAACTAATGAAAAACTGTTTTTT.